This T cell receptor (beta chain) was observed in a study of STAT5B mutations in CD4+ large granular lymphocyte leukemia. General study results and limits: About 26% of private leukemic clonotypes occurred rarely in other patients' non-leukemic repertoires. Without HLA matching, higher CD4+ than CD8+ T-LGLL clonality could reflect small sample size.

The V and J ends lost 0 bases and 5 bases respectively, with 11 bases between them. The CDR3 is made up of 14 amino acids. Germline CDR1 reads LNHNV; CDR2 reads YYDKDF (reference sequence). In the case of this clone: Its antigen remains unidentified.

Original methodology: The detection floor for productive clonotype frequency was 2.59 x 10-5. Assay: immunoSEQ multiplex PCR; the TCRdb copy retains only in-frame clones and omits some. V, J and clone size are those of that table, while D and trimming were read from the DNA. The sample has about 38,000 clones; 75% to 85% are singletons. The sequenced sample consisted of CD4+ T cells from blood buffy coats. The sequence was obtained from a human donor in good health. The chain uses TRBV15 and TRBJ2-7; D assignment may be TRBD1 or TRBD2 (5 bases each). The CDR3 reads CATSRDQGVDEQYF. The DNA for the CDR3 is TGTGCCACCAGCAGAGACCAGGGAGTCGACGAGCAGTACTTC.